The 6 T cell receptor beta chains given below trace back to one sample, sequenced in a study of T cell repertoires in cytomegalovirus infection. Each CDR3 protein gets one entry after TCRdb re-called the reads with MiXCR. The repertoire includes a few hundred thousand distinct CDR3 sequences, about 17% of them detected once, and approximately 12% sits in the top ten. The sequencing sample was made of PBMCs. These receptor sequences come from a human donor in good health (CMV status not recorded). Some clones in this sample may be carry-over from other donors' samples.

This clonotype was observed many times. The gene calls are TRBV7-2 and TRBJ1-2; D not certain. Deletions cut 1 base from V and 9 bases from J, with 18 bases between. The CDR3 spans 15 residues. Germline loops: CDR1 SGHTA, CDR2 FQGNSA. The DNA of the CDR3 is TGTGCCAGCAGCTTAGTTCTCTACCGGCCGGGTAGCTACACCTTC. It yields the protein CASSLVLYRPGSYTF. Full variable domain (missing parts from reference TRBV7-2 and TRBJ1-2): GAGVSQSPSNKVTEKGKDVELRCDPISGHTALYWYRQSLGQGLEFLIYFQGNSAPDKSGLPSDRFSAERTGGSVSTLTIQRTQQEDSAVYLCASSLVLYRPGSYTFGSGTRLTVV.

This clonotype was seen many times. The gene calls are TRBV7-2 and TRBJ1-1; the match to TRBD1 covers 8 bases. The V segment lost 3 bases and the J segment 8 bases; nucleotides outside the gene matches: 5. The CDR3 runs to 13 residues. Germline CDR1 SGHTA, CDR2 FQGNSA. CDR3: CASSLGTGKEAFF. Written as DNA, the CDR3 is TGTGCCAGCAGCTTGGGGACAGGCAAGGAAGCTTTCTTT.

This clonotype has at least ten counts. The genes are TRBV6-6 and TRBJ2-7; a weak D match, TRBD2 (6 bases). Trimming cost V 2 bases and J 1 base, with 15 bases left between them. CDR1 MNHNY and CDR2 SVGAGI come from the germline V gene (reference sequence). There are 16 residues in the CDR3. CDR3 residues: CASSYPAGGKSYEQYF. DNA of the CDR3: TGTGCCAGCAGTTACCCGGCCGGGGGTAAATCCTACGAGCAGTACTTC.

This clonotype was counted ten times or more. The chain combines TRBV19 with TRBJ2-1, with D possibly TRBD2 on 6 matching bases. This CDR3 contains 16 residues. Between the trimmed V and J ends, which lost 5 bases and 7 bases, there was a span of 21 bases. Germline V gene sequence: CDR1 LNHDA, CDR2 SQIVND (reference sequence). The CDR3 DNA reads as TGTGCCAGTAGTCCACCCCCCTTCGGGGGAATTAATGAGCAGTTCTTC. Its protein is CASSPPPFGGINEQFF.

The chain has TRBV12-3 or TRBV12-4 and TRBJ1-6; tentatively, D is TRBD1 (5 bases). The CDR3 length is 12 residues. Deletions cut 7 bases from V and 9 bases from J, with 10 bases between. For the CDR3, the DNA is TGTGCCAGCACCTCAGGGAGTTCACCCCTCCACTTT. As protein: CASTSGSSPLHF.

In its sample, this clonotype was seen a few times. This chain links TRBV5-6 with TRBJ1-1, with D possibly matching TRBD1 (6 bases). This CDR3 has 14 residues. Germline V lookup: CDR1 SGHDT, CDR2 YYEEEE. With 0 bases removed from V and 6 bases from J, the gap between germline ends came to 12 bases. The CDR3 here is CASSLEFRGSEAFF. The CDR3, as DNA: TGTGCCAGCAGCTTGGAGTTCAGGGGATCTGAAGCTTTCTTT.